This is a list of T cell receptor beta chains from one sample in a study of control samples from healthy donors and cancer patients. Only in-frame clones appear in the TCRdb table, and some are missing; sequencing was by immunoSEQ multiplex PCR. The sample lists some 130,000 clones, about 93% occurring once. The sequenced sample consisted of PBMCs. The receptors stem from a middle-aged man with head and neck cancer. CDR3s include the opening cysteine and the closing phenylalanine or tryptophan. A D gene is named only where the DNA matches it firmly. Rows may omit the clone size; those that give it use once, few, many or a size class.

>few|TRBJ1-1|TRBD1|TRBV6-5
CASGDSATEAFF
TGTGCCAGCGGGGACAGCGCCACTGAAGCTTTCTTT
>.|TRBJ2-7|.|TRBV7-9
CASSLDMVRGQYF
TGTGCCAGCAGCTTAGATATGGTTAGGGGACAGTACTTC
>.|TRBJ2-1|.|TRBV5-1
CASSQDGSSYNEQFF
TGCGCCAGCAGCCAGGATGGGAGCTCCTACAATGAGCAGTTCTTC
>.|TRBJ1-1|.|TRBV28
CASSSRDTEAFF
TGTGCCAGCAGTTCCCGGGACACTGAAGCTTTCTTT
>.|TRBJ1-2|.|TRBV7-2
CASSPHKGGGYGYTF
TGTGCCAGCAGCCCACATAAGGGAGGGGGCTATGGCTACACCTTC
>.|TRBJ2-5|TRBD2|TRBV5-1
CASSPLAGGVEETQYF
TGCGCCAGCAGCCCCCTAGCGGGGGGCGTGGAGGAGACCCAGTACTTC
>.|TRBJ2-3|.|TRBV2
CASSTVGTGARLTYF
.
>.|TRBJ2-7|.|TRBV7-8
CASSKTGYEQYF
TGTGCCAGCAGCAAAACAGGTTACGAGCAGTACTTC
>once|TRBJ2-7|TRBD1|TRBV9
CASSPTRTGTGNEQYF
TGTGCCAGCAGCCCCACCCGGACCGGGACAGGGAACGAGCAGTACTTC
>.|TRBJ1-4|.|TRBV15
CASRTDLNEKLFF
TGTGCCAGCCGGACGGACTTAAATGAAAAACTGTTTTTT
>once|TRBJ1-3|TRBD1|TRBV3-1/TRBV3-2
CASSPGTGAGNTIYF
TGTGCCAGCAGCCCCGGGACAGGGGCTGGAAACACCATATATTTT
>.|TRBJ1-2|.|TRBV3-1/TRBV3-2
CASSQGLERGVRYGYTF
TGTGCCAGCAGCCAAGGACTAGAAAGGGGGGTTCGCTATGGCTACACCTTC
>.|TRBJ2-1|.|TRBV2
CASREARAEQFF
TGTGCCAGCAGGGAGGCTAGGGCTGAGCAGTTCTTC
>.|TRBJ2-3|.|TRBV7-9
CASSLGSRSDTQYF
TGTGCCAGCAGCTTAGGGAGTCGCTCAGATACGCAGTATTTT
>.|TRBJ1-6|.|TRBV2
CASSGLAGSPLHF
TGTGCCAGCAGTGGGCTAGCGGGTTCACCCCTCCACTTT
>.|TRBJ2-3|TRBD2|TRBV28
CASSPGGSTDTQYF
TGTGCCAGCAGTCCGGGGGGGAGCACAGATACGCAGTATTTT
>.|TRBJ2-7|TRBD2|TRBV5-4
CAARGGQDEQYF
TGTGCCGCCCGCGGGGGGCAGGACGAGCAGTACTTC
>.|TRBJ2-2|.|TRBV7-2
CASSSYFSGELFF
TGTGCCAGCAGCTCCTATTTCTCCGGGGAGCTGTTTTTT
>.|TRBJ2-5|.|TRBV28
CASTRSGQETQYF
TGTGCCAGCACCCGTAGCGGTCAAGAGACCCAGTACTTC
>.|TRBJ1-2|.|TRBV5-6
CASSTPGSEGYTF
TGTGCCAGCAGCACCCCAGGGTCGGAGGGCTACACCTTC
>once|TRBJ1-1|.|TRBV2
CASSEAEASEAFF
TGTGCCAGCAGTGAAGCGGAGGCAAGTGAAGCTTTCTTT